This TCR beta chain originates from a study of spatial heterogeneity in lung cancer (dated by TCRdb to 2018 to 2020). Background on the whole study: Beta-chain transcripts were consistently detected in greater numbers than alpha-chain transcripts, which likely reflected higher beta-chain transcript abundance. A strong correlation was found between TCR transcript counts in tumor regions and a T cell transcriptional module score from matched bulk RNA-seq. In the raw uncorrected reads, each unique combination of TCR and UMI appeared more than ten times on average. TCR alpha and beta repertoires were quantitatively compared across multiple tumor regions, matched nontumor lung and blood in non-small cell lung cancer. Nonsynonymous mutation counts, determined by whole-exome sequencing of tumor tissue, were related to TCR repertoire features. Both alpha and beta chains were TCR-sequenced in approximately 220 tumor regions, 64 matched nontumor lung samples and around 50 PBMC samples obtained at surgery. What the work shows at the level of the full study, not this receptor alone: Additional single-cell paired TCR alpha and beta sequencing was considered necessary to confirm, at a functional level, the hypothesis that regional TCRs recognize regional mutations. Estimated TCR-seq coverage of tumor T cells was only roughly 7% for alpha chains and about 12% for beta chains. The tumor nonsynonymous mutation count correlated with the number of expanded alpha and beta TCRs within the tumor. Counts of ubiquitous and regional expanded TCRs correlated with counts of ubiquitous and regional nonsynonymous mutations, respectively.

Library preparation was by 5' RACE. Sequencing used a NextSeq 500. In the TCR library protocol, a unique molecular identifier was attached to each TCR cDNA molecule so that PCR and sequencing errors could be corrected. The authors processed their data as follows. TCR identification, UMI-based error correction and CDR3 extraction were all carried out with Decombinator tools. TCRs above a frequency of 2 per 1,000, corresponding to the top 1% of the tumor frequency distribution, were defined as expanded. Expanded tumor TCRs were classed as regional if statistically deemed absent (corrected P<0.05) from at least one tumor region, otherwise ubiquitous. Renyi diversity was computed with the R vegan package after each repertoire had been subsampled 100 times to 5,000 TCRs. CDR3 similarity networks were built from amino acid triplet string-kernel similarity, connecting CDR3s with pairwise similarity above 0.82. Through fastp at Q25 and MiXCR, TCRdb rebuilt clones from the public reads, retaining in-frame beta chains. Each entry is one CDR3 protein sequence, shown with its most common DNA and genes. Here the V and J calls rest on TCRdb's processing, not on the authors' analysis. The sample data list some 16,000 distinct CDR3 sequences, and approximately 6.5% of these were observed just once. The top ten clonotypes cover around 19% of the sample.

In the paper's terms, the time point label means: sample taken at primary tumor resection. The donors were about 65 patients from the lung TRACERx cohort who had early-stage, untreated non-small cell lung cancer. For TCR sequencing, whole RNA was extracted from tumor and nontumor lung tissue, or from cryopreserved PBMC samples, and no cell sorting was done. Only patients with enough RNA available from two or more tumor regions were chosen for TCR sequencing. A lung pathologist reviewed the tumor and adjacent nontumor lung specimens before the specimens were selected. V and J are trimmed by 5 bases and 6 bases, and the gene matches miss 5 bases of the junction. The germline V gene (reference sequence) sets CDR1 to GTSNPN and CDR2 to SVGIG. Spanning cysteine to phenylalanine, the CDR3 consists of 13 amino acids. Only the CDR3 DNA is retained, 39 bases long and in frame from the first base. This clonotype appeared a few times. Its antigen remains unidentified. Within one base of it there is no much larger clone, and no base qualities were kept. Found in a library prepared for alpha chains, this beta chain is an off-target read, and its abundance has little meaning.

This receptor was obtained from a female donor with early-stage non-small cell lung cancer. The chain was built from TRBV30 and TRBJ1-5; 9 bases in between match TRBD1. The sample was lung tumor tissue, taken at surgery. The sequenced DNA: TGTGCCTGGGACAGGGGGATGGGTCAGCCCCAGCATTTT. This gives the protein CAWDRGMGQPQHF. The entire variable domain, with the stretches around the CDR3 drawn from the reference TRBV30 and TRBJ1-5 proteins, is SQTIHQWPATLVQPVGSPLSLECTVEGTSNPNLYWYRQAAGRGLQLLFYSVGIGQISSEVPQNLSASRPQDRQFILSSKKLLLSDSGFYLCAWDRGMGQPQHFGDGTRLSIL.